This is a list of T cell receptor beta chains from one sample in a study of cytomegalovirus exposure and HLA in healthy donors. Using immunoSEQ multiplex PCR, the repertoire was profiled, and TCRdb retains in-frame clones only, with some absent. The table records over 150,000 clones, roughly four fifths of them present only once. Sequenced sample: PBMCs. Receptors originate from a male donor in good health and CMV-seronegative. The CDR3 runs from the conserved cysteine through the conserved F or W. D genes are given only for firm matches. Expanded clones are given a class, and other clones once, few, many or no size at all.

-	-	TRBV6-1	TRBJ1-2	TGTGCCAGCAGCCGCTTTGGCACCACTAACTATGGCTACACCTTC	CASSRFGTTNYGYTF
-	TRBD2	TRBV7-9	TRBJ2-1	TGTGCCAGCAGACCGACTAGCACTGAGCAGTTCTTC	CASRPTSTEQFF
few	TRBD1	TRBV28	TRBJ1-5	TGTGCCAGCAGCCCCGGGACAGGGGGCCATCAGCCCCAGCATTTT	CASSPGTGGHQPQHF
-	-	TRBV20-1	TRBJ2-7	TGCAGTGCTAGAGCGGGCTACGAGCAGTACTTC	CSARAGYEQYF
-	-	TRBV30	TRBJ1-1	TGTGCCTGGAGTGGAGGGGGGGCCCGGGGAACTGAAGCTTTCTTT	CAWSGGGARGTEAFF
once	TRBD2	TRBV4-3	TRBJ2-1	TGCGCCAGCAGCCAAGATGGAGGACTAGCGGGAGGGCCCTGGAATGAGCAGTTCTTC	CASSQDGGLAGGPWNEQFF
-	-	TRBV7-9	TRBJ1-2	TGTGCCAGCGGTGGAGGGGGCTACACCTTC	CASGGGGYTF
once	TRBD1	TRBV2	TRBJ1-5	TGTGCCAGCAGTGAATTAGGACAGGGATGGCAGCCCCAGCATTTT	CASSELGQGWQPQHF
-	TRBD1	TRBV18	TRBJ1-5	TGTGCCAGCTCACCGGCGGACAGGGTAGAGGGCAATCAGCCCCAGCATTTT	CASSPADRVEGNQPQHF
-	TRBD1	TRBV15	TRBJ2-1	TGTGCCACCAGCAAGGACGCCGCCGGGACAGTCATTGGTGAGCAGTTCTTC	CATSKDAAGTVIGEQFF
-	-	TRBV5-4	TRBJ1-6	TGTGCCAGCAGCTTGGCCGGGCAGGGGCATTCACCCCTCCACTTT	CASSLAGQGHSPLHF
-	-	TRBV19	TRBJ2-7	TGTGCCAGTAGTATGACTTGGTCCCCCCCCTACTACGAGCAGTACTTC	CASSMTWSPPYYEQYF
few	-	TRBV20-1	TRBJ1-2	TGCAGTGCTTCCCGGGACTATGGCTACACCTTC	CSASRDYGYTF
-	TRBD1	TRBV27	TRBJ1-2	TGTGCCAGCAGACCGGACAGGGGAGAACCTAACTATGGCTACACCTTC	CASRPDRGEPNYGYTF
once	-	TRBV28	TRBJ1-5	TGTGCCAGCAGTTTAATGGGAGATCAGCCCCAGCATTTT	CASSLMGDQPQHF
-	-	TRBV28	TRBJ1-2	TGTGCCAGCAGCTTTATGATGGGGCTGATTTATGGCTACACCTTC	CASSFMMGLIYGYTF
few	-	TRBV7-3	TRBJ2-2	TGTGCCAGCAGCCCAGTGGAGGACGGGGAGCTGTTTTTT	CASSPVEDGELFF
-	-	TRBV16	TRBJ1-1	TGTGCCAGCAGCCAACCCCATCGGGGAGGGGACACTGAAGCTTTCTTT	CASSQPHRGGDTEAFF
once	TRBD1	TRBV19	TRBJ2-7	TGTGCCAGTAGTAGAACCCCGGGACAGGAATCCTACGAGCAGTACTTC	CASSRTPGQESYEQYF
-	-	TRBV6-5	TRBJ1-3	TGTGCCAGCAGCAGGGACTCCTCTGGAAACACCATATATTTT	CASSRDSSGNTIYF